This is a list of T cell receptor beta chains from one sample in a study of Graves' ophthalmopathy and Graves' hyperthyroidism. TCRdb analysed the multiplex PCR reads with MiXCR anew, one entry per CDR3 protein. The sample carries 500,000 to 800,000 distinct CDR3 sequences, roughly two fifths recorded once. Sample: peripheral blood. The receptors shown here come from an adult man with Graves' ophthalmopathy. CDR3s include the opening cysteine and the closing phenylalanine or tryptophan. The order of the fields is J gene, clone size, D gene, V gene, CDR3 DNA, CDR3 protein. A D gene is named only where the DNA matches it firmly. Size is stated for part of the rows, as once, few or many counts, or as a class when the clone is expanded.

J gene: TRBJ1-1; clone size: many; D gene: .; V gene: TRBV10-3; CDR3 DNA: TGTGCCATCAAGAAGGGGGATGGAACTGAAGCTTTCTTT; CDR3 protein: CAIKKGDGTEAFF
J gene: TRBJ2-7; clone size: .; D gene: TRBD2; V gene: TRBV6-2/TRBV6-3; CDR3 DNA: TGTGCCAGCAGTTCCCTGTCTAGCGGGAAAAATTACGAGCAGTACTTC; CDR3 protein: CASSSLSSGKNYEQYF
J gene: TRBJ1-3; clone size: few; D gene: .; V gene: TRBV7-2; CDR3 DNA: TGTGCCAGCAGCTTGGGTCCAGGGCACTCTGGAAACACCATATATTTT; CDR3 protein: CASSLGPGHSGNTIYF
J gene: TRBJ2-2; clone size: .; D gene: TRBD1; V gene: TRBV14; CDR3 DNA: TGTGCCAGCAGCCATCCGACAGGGAGGAACACCGGGGAGCTGTTTTTT; CDR3 protein: CASSHPTGRNTGELFF
J gene: TRBJ2-7; clone size: many; D gene: .; V gene: TRBV10-3; CDR3 DNA: TGTGCCAGCGCGGGACGCGAGCAGTACTTC; CDR3 protein: CASAGREQYF
J gene: TRBJ2-5; clone size: many; D gene: .; V gene: TRBV25-1; CDR3 DNA: TGTGCCAGCAGTGACTCCCCGGGCGAGACCCAGTACTTC; CDR3 protein: CASSDSPGETQYF
J gene: TRBJ2-7; clone size: .; D gene: .; V gene: TRBV12-3/TRBV12-4; CDR3 DNA: TGTGCCAGCAGTTTACGGACGCCCGGCGCCGAGCAGTACTTC; CDR3 protein: CASSLRTPGAEQYF
J gene: TRBJ2-2; clone size: .; D gene: .; V gene: TRBV6-2/TRBV6-3; CDR3 DNA: TGTGCCAGCAGTTACTCGATGGAGGCGAACACCGGGGAGCTGTTTTTT; CDR3 protein: CASSYSMEANTGELFF
J gene: TRBJ2-6; clone size: .; D gene: .; V gene: TRBV29-1; CDR3 DNA: TGCAGCGTCGTCCAGGGGGGCAACGTCCTGACTTTC; CDR3 protein: CSVVQGGNVLTF
J gene: TRBJ1-4; clone size: .; D gene: .; V gene: TRBV6-6; CDR3 DNA: TGTGCCAGCAGTTACTCGATTAAACCCGCCAGGGAAAAACTGTTTTTT; CDR3 protein: CASSYSIKPAREKLFF
J gene: TRBJ1-1; clone size: few; D gene: .; V gene: TRBV27; CDR3 DNA: TGTGCCAGCAGTGAGAGGGGGACGAACACTGAAGCTTTCTTT; CDR3 protein: CASSERGTNTEAFF
J gene: TRBJ1-2; clone size: .; D gene: .; V gene: TRBV7-2; CDR3 DNA: TGCGCCAGCAGCCCAACGGTAGCTACAAACTATGGCTACACCTTC; CDR3 protein: CASSPTVATNYGYTF
J gene: TRBJ2-3; clone size: few; D gene: .; V gene: TRBV15; CDR3 DNA: TGTGCCACCAAACAGAGCACAGATACGCAGTATTTT; CDR3 protein: CATKQSTDTQYF
J gene: TRBJ2-7; clone size: few; D gene: .; V gene: TRBV27; CDR3 DNA: TGTGCCAGCAGCCACGTCCAGGGCGAGCAGTACTTC; CDR3 protein: CASSHVQGEQYF
J gene: TRBJ1-4; clone size: many; D gene: .; V gene: TRBV7-2; CDR3 DNA: TGTGCCAGCAGCGCAAAGTACGGGAATGAAAAACTGTTTTTT; CDR3 protein: CASSAKYGNEKLFF
J gene: TRBJ1-1; clone size: many; D gene: .; V gene: TRBV20-1; CDR3 DNA: TGCAGTGCTTCAGATGAAGCTTTCTTT; CDR3 protein: CSASDEAFF
J gene: TRBJ2-7; clone size: many; D gene: TRBD2; V gene: TRBV7-8; CDR3 DNA: TGTGCCAGCAGCCCTAGCGGGGGAAGCTCCTACGAGCAGTACTTC; CDR3 protein: CASSPSGGSSYEQYF
J gene: TRBJ2-2; clone size: many; D gene: TRBD1; V gene: TRBV12-3/TRBV12-4; CDR3 DNA: TGTGCCAGCAGAGGACAGGGGATCGGGGAGCTGTTTTTT; CDR3 protein: CASRGQGIGELFF
J gene: TRBJ2-7; clone size: .; D gene: .; V gene: TRBV7-6; CDR3 DNA: TGTGCCAGCAGCTTACCCCCTGGCGCGAACACCGGGGAGCAGTACTTC; CDR3 protein: CASSLPPGANTGEQYF
J gene: TRBJ1-5; clone size: few; D gene: TRBD1; V gene: TRBV6-5; CDR3 DNA: TGTGCCAGCATCTCCGGGACAGGGACCTATAGCAATCAGCCCCAGCATTTT; CDR3 protein: CASISGTGTYSNQPQHF
J gene: TRBJ1-2; clone size: .; D gene: TRBD1; V gene: TRBV12-3/TRBV12-4; CDR3 DNA: TGTGCCAGCAGTGACGCGACAGGGAGCTATGGCTACACCTTC; CDR3 protein: CASSDATGSYGYTF
J gene: TRBJ2-7; clone size: many; D gene: .; V gene: TRBV7-9; CDR3 DNA: TGTGCCAGCAGCACAACAGGAGAGCAGTACTTC; CDR3 protein: CASSTTGEQYF
J gene: TRBJ2-7; clone size: few; D gene: .; V gene: TRBV7-9; CDR3 DNA: TGTGCCAGCAGCTTTCTCCAGATCTCCTACGAGCAGTACTTC; CDR3 protein: CASSFLQISYEQYF
J gene: TRBJ1-2; clone size: .; D gene: TRBD1; V gene: TRBV25-1; CDR3 DNA: TGTGCCAGCAGCGTTGAGGACAGGGGGCATGGCTACACCTTC; CDR3 protein: CASSVEDRGHGYTF
J gene: TRBJ1-1; clone size: .; D gene: .; V gene: TRBV4-1; CDR3 DNA: TGCGCCAGCAGACCCGAGAGGGGGTACACTGAAGCTTTCTTT; CDR3 protein: CASRPERGYTEAFF
J gene: TRBJ2-2; clone size: .; D gene: TRBD2; V gene: TRBV19; CDR3 DNA: TGTGCCAGTAGTATATACCCCGGACTAGCGGATTTCACCGGGGAGCTGTTTTTT; CDR3 protein: CASSIYPGLADFTGELFF
J gene: TRBJ2-7; clone size: many; D gene: .; V gene: TRBV20-1; CDR3 DNA: TGCAGTGGCATAGCACAGGGCTACGAGCAGTACTTC; CDR3 protein: CSGIAQGYEQYF
J gene: TRBJ2-7; clone size: .; D gene: .; V gene: TRBV11-1; CDR3 DNA: TGTGCCAGCAGCTTTCAGGGGCGATCCTACGAGCAGTACTTC; CDR3 protein: CASSFQGRSYEQYF
J gene: TRBJ2-5; clone size: many; D gene: .; V gene: TRBV9; CDR3 DNA: TGTGCCAGCAGCGACAAGGTCGGGACCCAGTACTTC; CDR3 protein: CASSDKVGTQYF
J gene: TRBJ1-4; clone size: .; D gene: TRBD1; V gene: TRBV25-1; CDR3 DNA: TGTGCCAGCAGCTTGACAGGGGGCGTAGAAAAACTGTTTTTT; CDR3 protein: CASSLTGGVEKLFF
J gene: TRBJ1-3; clone size: many; D gene: .; V gene: TRBV11-2; CDR3 DNA: TGTGCCAGCAGCAAATGGGACCGCTCTGGAAACACCATATATTTT; CDR3 protein: CASSKWDRSGNTIYF
J gene: TRBJ1-5; clone size: few; D gene: .; V gene: TRBV3-1; CDR3 DNA: TGTGCCAGCAGCCCGCACCCGGCAGGTTATAGCAATCAGCCCCAGCATTTT; CDR3 protein: CASSPHPAGYSNQPQHF
J gene: TRBJ1-2; clone size: .; D gene: .; V gene: TRBV10-3; CDR3 DNA: TGTGCCATCCGGAAGGGAGATTTGAACTATGGCTACACCTTC; CDR3 protein: CAIRKGDLNYGYTF
J gene: TRBJ2-7; clone size: .; D gene: TRBD1; V gene: TRBV5-1; CDR3 DNA: TGCGCCAGCAGCCCGGACAGGATTAACCCTGACGAGCAGTACTTC; CDR3 protein: CASSPDRINPDEQYF
J gene: TRBJ1-5; clone size: many; D gene: .; V gene: TRBV4-3; CDR3 DNA: TGCGCCAGCAGCCATCGTGAAGTGTACCAGGGGAGGGGTCAGCCCCAGCATTTT; CDR3 protein: CASSHREVYQGRGQPQHF
J gene: TRBJ2-7; clone size: many; D gene: .; V gene: TRBV19; CDR3 DNA: TGTGCCAGTAGCACGGGGGGCGTAGCCTACGAGCAGTACTTC; CDR3 protein: CASSTGGVAYEQYF
J gene: TRBJ1-6; clone size: .; D gene: .; V gene: TRBV7-2; CDR3 DNA: TGTGCCAGCAGCTTGGAGCTAGGGAGCTATAATTCACCCCACCACTTT; CDR3 protein: CASSLELGSYNSPHHF
J gene: TRBJ2-2; clone size: .; D gene: .; V gene: TRBV15; CDR3 DNA: TGTACCACCAACCCGGGTTCCAACGCCGGGGAGCTGTTTTTT; CDR3 protein: CTTNPGSNAGELFF
J gene: TRBJ1-3; clone size: few; D gene: .; V gene: TRBV20-1; CDR3 DNA: TGCAGTGCTAGCGGGCCCCTATCTGGAAACACCATATATTTT; CDR3 protein: CSASGPLSGNTIYF
J gene: TRBJ2-7; clone size: few; D gene: .; V gene: TRBV2; CDR3 DNA: TGTGCCAGCAGTGGGATGACGGGGGGCGGGAGTAGCTACGAGCAGTACTTC; CDR3 protein: CASSGMTGGGSSYEQYF
J gene: TRBJ2-2; clone size: many; D gene: TRBD2; V gene: TRBV25-1; CDR3 DNA: TGTGCCAGCACTGTAGCGGGGACCCACACCGGGGAGCTGTTTTTT; CDR3 protein: CASTVAGTHTGELFF
J gene: TRBJ1-1; clone size: many; D gene: TRBD1; V gene: TRBV7-2; CDR3 DNA: TGTGCCAGCAGCTTTCCTTCGACAGGGGCTAAGAACACTGAAGCTTTCTTT; CDR3 protein: CASSFPSTGAKNTEAFF
J gene: TRBJ2-2; clone size: .; D gene: TRBD1; V gene: TRBV2; CDR3 DNA: TGTGCCAGCAGTCGGGGACAGGGTTCCAGGGAGCTGTTTTTT; CDR3 protein: CASSRGQGSRELFF
J gene: TRBJ1-6; clone size: .; D gene: .; V gene: TRBV5-4; CDR3 DNA: TGTGCCAGCAGCAGGGACGGGTGGAATTCACCCCTCCACTTT; CDR3 protein: CASSRDGWNSPLHF
J gene: TRBJ2-7; clone size: .; D gene: .; V gene: TRBV13; CDR3 DNA: TGTGCCAGCAGCTCCCTGGAGCTCTACGAGCAGTACTTC; CDR3 protein: CASSSLELYEQYF
J gene: TRBJ2-7; clone size: .; D gene: .; V gene: TRBV10-3; CDR3 DNA: TGTGCCAGCACAGGACCCGACTACGAGCAGTACTTC; CDR3 protein: CASTGPDYEQYF
J gene: TRBJ2-7; clone size: many; D gene: TRBD2; V gene: TRBV7-2; CDR3 DNA: TGTGCCAGCCTACCTACTAGCGTTAACTACGAGCAGTACTTC; CDR3 protein: CASLPTSVNYEQYF
J gene: TRBJ1-2; clone size: .; D gene: TRBD1; V gene: TRBV10-3; CDR3 DNA: TGTGCCATCAGTGCGCCCGGGACAGGGGGCCTCTATGGCTACACCTTC; CDR3 protein: CAISAPGTGGLYGYTF
J gene: TRBJ2-5; clone size: many; D gene: TRBD1; V gene: TRBV7-9; CDR3 DNA: TGTGCCAGCAGCTTAGTGACAGGGGAAGAGACCCAGTACTTC; CDR3 protein: CASSLVTGEETQYF
J gene: TRBJ1-2; clone size: .; D gene: TRBD1; V gene: TRBV11-2; CDR3 DNA: TGTGCCTGGAGTGTAAAAAGCTCCGACAGGGTCCGTGGCTACACCTTC; CDR3 protein: CAWSVKSSDRVRGYTF
J gene: TRBJ1-5; clone size: .; D gene: .; V gene: TRBV12-3/TRBV12-4; CDR3 DNA: TGTGCCAGCAGTTCGGTGGCGGGTGGCCATCAGCCCCAGCATTTT; CDR3 protein: CASSSVAGGHQPQHF
J gene: TRBJ2-5; clone size: many; D gene: TRBD2; V gene: TRBV7-2; CDR3 DNA: TGTGCCAGCAGCGCAGAGGGACTAGCGGGGGGCGGGGAGACCCAGTACTTC; CDR3 protein: CASSAEGLAGGGETQYF
J gene: TRBJ2-5; clone size: many; D gene: .; V gene: TRBV20-1; CDR3 DNA: TGCAGTGCTAGACCGTCTGGGGAGACCCAGTACTTC; CDR3 protein: CSARPSGETQYF
J gene: TRBJ1-5; clone size: .; D gene: TRBD1; V gene: TRBV29-1; CDR3 DNA: TGCAGCGTTAGACAGGGGGACGAGCAGCCCCAGCATTTT; CDR3 protein: CSVRQGDEQPQHF
J gene: TRBJ2-7; clone size: many; D gene: TRBD2; V gene: TRBV7-8; CDR3 DNA: TGTGCCAGCAGCAGCGGGACTAGCGGAATCTACGAGCAGTACTTC; CDR3 protein: CASSSGTSGIYEQYF
J gene: TRBJ1-1; clone size: many; D gene: .; V gene: TRBV15; CDR3 DNA: TGTGCCACCAGCACCGCGGACTTCTCGGATACTGAAGCTTTCTTT; CDR3 protein: CATSTADFSDTEAFF
J gene: TRBJ2-7; clone size: .; D gene: .; V gene: TRBV11-1; CDR3 DNA: TGTGCCAGCAGCTTTAGTGAGGGATCCTACGAGCAGTACTTC; CDR3 protein: CASSFSEGSYEQYF